One sample yielded the 4 T cell receptor beta chains listed below, sequenced in a study of blood T cell repertoires in COVID-19. The protocol was immunoSEQ multiplex PCR, while the TCRdb copy is restricted to in-frame clones and leaves out a portion. The sample comprises hundreds of thousands of clones, approximately 90% of which are singletons, and around 1.1% rests with the top ten. Sequencing was done on a sample of PBMCs or T cells enriched from blood (not recorded which). The receptors here all came from a man aged 25 to 45 who had recovered from COVID-19.

This chain connects TRBV7-2 to TRBJ1-1, with 11 positions matching TRBD1. Trimming removed 2 bases from V and 5 bases from J; junction bases left unmatched: 4. Per germline, CDR1 SGHTA and CDR2 FQGNSA. The length of the CDR3 is 15 residues. In nucleotides, the CDR3 is TGTGCCAGCAGCTTAAGAAGGGACAGGGGGACTGAAGCTTTCTTT. This gives the protein CASSLRRDRGTEAFF.

This chain uses TRBV28 with TRBJ2-1; D gene unclear. The V gene lost 6 bases and the J gene lost 9 bases, with 9 bases spanning the gap. Germline V lookup: CDR1 MDHEN, CDR2 SYDVKM. The CDR3 length is 11 residues. CDR3 nucleotide sequence: TGTGCCAGCAGCCGTTGGAGTGAGCAGTTCTTC. Its translation is CASSRWSEQFF.

The chain carries TRBV11-2 and TRBJ2-1, with a tentative D call TRBD2 (6 bases). Trimming left V 1 base short and J 3 bases short, with 16 bases between. CDR1 SGHAT and CDR2 FQNNGV come from the germline V gene. This CDR3 contains 17 residues. CDR3 residues: CASSLVRLANGYNEQFF. DNA of the CDR3: TGTGCCAGCAGCTTAGTCAGGCTAGCGAATGGCTACAATGAGCAGTTCTTC.

The gene calls are TRBV6-5 and TRBJ1-1, with D possibly being TRBD1 (6 bases). Germline V lookup: CDR1 MNHEY, CDR2 SVGAGI. The CDR3 runs 12 residues. Deletions cut 6 bases from V and 3 bases from J, with 8 bases between. The CDR3 spells CASRGQYTEAFF. DNA for the CDR3: TGTGCCAGCAGAGGACAGTACACTGAAGCTTTCTTT.